This TCR beta chain was documented in a study of shared clonotypes between healthy human individuals. Across several immunoSEQ plates, the genomic DNA of each subset was split evenly. Some clones are missing from TCRdb's copy, which holds only in-frame ones; the method was immunoSEQ multiplex PCR. The repertoire holds 2 million to 3 million clones, with approximately 94% as singletons. In germline, CDR1 is LNHDA, CDR2 SQIVND (reference sequence). The V end was cut by 5 bases, the J end by 2 bases, with 13 bases between. The CDR3 covers 14 residues. Source material: naive CD4+ T cells from PBMCs. Subset reported: CD45RA+ positively selected. The TCR was taken from a man in his late teens or twenties in good health. Some clones in this sample may be carry-over from other donors' samples. The rearrangement uses TRBV19 and TRBJ2-7; D ambiguous. CDR3 nucleotide sequence: TGTGCCAGTAGTTCCGGACGGTCCGCCTACGAGCAGTACTTC. Its translation: CASSSGRSAYEQYF.